These 23 T cell receptor beta chains came from one sample sequenced in a study of post-analysis software for immune sequencing data. Study-level points and caveats: About five TRBV segments were more frequent in patients than controls; TRBV5-6, TRBV5-1 and TRBV20-1 belonged to this group.

Researchers reported that TCR beta cDNA libraries carried unique molecular identifiers. TCRdb called the PCR reads again in MiXCR, with one record for every CDR3 protein. Among approximately 460,000 distinct CDR3 sequences, 40% to 55% were seen once, and the ten largest hold over 10%. Their antigen targets remain unknown. Sequencing was done on a sample of blood. These receptors were collected from a girl between 5 and 17 years old with multiple sclerosis.

V and J are TRBV6-5 and TRBJ2-7, with D perhaps TRBD1 (5 bases). Germline loops: CDR1 MNHEY, CDR2 SVGAGI. CDR3 size: 15 residues. Trimming cost V 6 bases and J 3 bases, with 18 bases left between them. The DNA for the CDR3 is TGTGCCAGCAGGCCAAACCTAGGGGCGCGCTACGAGCAGTACTTC. This gives the protein CASRPNLGARYEQYF.

As for this clonotype: A junction boundary mismatches the germline segment, possibly from a read error. The genes are TRBV5-1 and TRBJ1-1; D is unresolved. In germline, CDR1 is SGHRS, CDR2 YFSETQ. The CDR3 contains 15 residues. CDR3: CANSRRGFENTEAFF. The CDR3 DNA reads TGCGCCAACAGCCGACGTGGGTTCGAGAACACTGAAGCTTTCTTT.

This clonotype has only a few counts. The chain recombines TRBV20-1 with TRBJ2-7; D may be TRBD2 (6 bases). With the DNA end fitting TRBJ2-5 better, the J assignment may be wrong. Germline V gene sequence: CDR1 DFQATT, CDR2 SNEGSKA (reference sequence). The CDR3 length is 12 residues. This CDR3 reads CSAGGTRETQYF. Here the CDR3 DNA reads TGCAGTGCTGGGGGGACTCGGGAGACCCAGTACTTC.

This clonotype turned up a few times. The rearrangement uses TRBV12-3 or TRBV12-4 and TRBJ2-1, with 12 nucleotides matching TRBD2. J lost 6 bases, V lost 7 bases, and 7 bases had no gene match. The CDR3 has 15 amino acids. The CDR3 DNA is TGTGCCAGCACCCGACTAGCGGGAGCTCTCAATGAGCAGTTCTTC. Its protein product is CASTRLAGALNEQFF.

This clonotype was counted only a few times. The rearrangement uses TRBV6-6 and TRBJ2-3; D is perhaps TRBD2 (5 bases). CDR3 length: 13 amino acids. Germline lookup yields CDR1 MNHNY and CDR2 SVGAGI (reference sequence). Trimming took off 5 bases at V and 6 bases at J, with 12 bases between the two ends. The CDR3 DNA is TGTGCCAGCAGTCCGACCCGCGGGGATACGCAGTATTTT. Translation gives CASSPTRGDTQYF.

This clonotype was counted a single time. The rearrangement links TRBV20-1 to TRBJ2-7; D is unresolved. The ends were cut back, 1 base at V and 3 bases at J, with 19 bases in the middle. Germline V gives CDR1 DFQATT, CDR2 SNEGSKA (reference sequence). This CDR3 region has 16 residues. The CDR3 reads CSARGRTPGVDYEQYF. As DNA, the CDR3 is TGCAGTGCTAGAGGGAGAACACCAGGAGTGGACTACGAGCAGTACTTC.

The chain joins TRBV20-1 to TRBJ2-3; possibly TRBD1 for D (6 bases). The CDR3 length is 16 residues. The germline V gene has CDR1 DFQATT and CDR2 SNEGSKA (reference sequence). V was pared by 4 bases and J by 0 bases, with 17 bases between. Written as DNA, the CDR3 is TGCAGTGCTACTAAAAGGGGGTTCGATAGCACAGATACGCAGTATTTT. Translation gives CSATKRGFDSTDTQYF.

The V gene is TRBV27, the J gene TRBJ1-5; D may be TRBD1 (6 bases). The CDR3 sequence is 15 residues long. Germline V gene sequence: CDR1 MNHEY, CDR2 SMNVEV (reference sequence). V shed 6 bases and J shed 7 bases, with 19 bases lying between them. CDR3 in amino acids: CASSAVGGAGQPQHF. In nucleotides, the CDR3 is TGTGCCAGCAGCGCCGTCGGGGGCGCAGGCCAGCCCCAGCATTTT.

This chain uses TRBV18 with TRBJ2-5; D call uncertain. CDR1 and CDR2 from the germline V gene are KGHSH and LQKENI. The V and J ends lost 2 bases and 5 bases respectively, with 15 bases between them. The CDR3 spans 15 residues. CDR3 in amino acids: CASSPGSASRETQYF. CDR3 in DNA: TGTGCCAGCTCACCAGGCAGTGCCTCGCGGGAGACCCAGTACTTC. Looking up the rest from reference TRBV18 and TRBJ2-5 gives the full variable domain: NAGVMQNPRHLVRRRGQEARLRCSPMKGHSHVYWYRQLPEEGLKFMVYLQKENIIDESGMPKERFSAEFPKEGPSILRIQQVVRGDSAAYFCASSPGSASRETQYFGPGTRLLVL.

At least ten counts were recorded for this clonotype. This rearrangement joins TRBV29-1 to TRBJ2-7; D unclear. V gave up 3 bases and J gave up 3 bases, with 12 bases separating them. Looked up from germline, CDR1 is SQVTM and CDR2 is ANQGSEA. The length of the CDR3 is 13 residues. The CDR3 reads CSVEADTHYEQYF. The CDR3 coding sequence is TGCAGCGTTGAGGCCGACACTCACTACGAGCAGTACTTC.

This clonotype was seen only a few times. The genes are TRBV20-1 and TRBJ1-4, with D possibly TRBD1 on 5 matching bases. Trimming stripped 1 base from V and 8 bases from J, with 11 bases between. This CDR3 spans 13 amino acids. The germline V gene has CDR1 DFQATT and CDR2 SNEGSKA (reference sequence). CDR3 in amino acids: CSARVGQGEKLFF. The CDR3, as DNA: TGCAGTGCTAGAGTAGGTCAGGGAGAAAAACTGTTTTTT.

This clonotype has a handful of counts. The chain is built from TRBV5-4 and TRBJ1-2, with D possibly being TRBD1 (5 bases). Germline loops: CDR1 SGHNT, CDR2 YYREEE (reference sequence). V lost 3 bases and J lost 2, with 17 bases in between. The CDR3 sequence is 16 residues long. The CDR3 DNA is TGTGCCAGCAGCTCCCCCGCGACAGATTTGAACTATGGCTACACCTTC. Translating it yields CASSSPATDLNYGYTF.

The chain links TRBV20-1 to TRBJ1-2; tentative D call: TRBD1 (5 bases). V lost 0 bases and J lost 1, with 15 bases in between. This CDR3 is built from 16 residues. CDR1 and CDR2 from the germline V gene are DFQATT and SNEGSKA (reference sequence). CDR3 in amino acids: CSARDGRDRYNYGYTF. The CDR3 bases are TGCAGTGCTAGAGATGGCCGGGACCGATATAACTATGGCTACACCTTC.

This clonotype was counted a single time. The junction and the germline gene differ at one end; a read error may be behind it. The rearrangement joins TRBV29-1 to TRBJ2-3; D is unresolved. From germline, CDR1 is SQVTM and CDR2 ANQGSEA. This CDR3 contains 10 residues. The CDR3 sequence is CSVRQDAQYF. The DNA for the CDR3 is TGCAGCGTCAGACAAGATGCGCAGTATTTT.

This clonotype showed up just once. This chain joins TRBV6-6 and TRBJ1-5; 10 bases align to TRBD1. Germline values: CDR1 MNHNY, CDR2 SVGAGI (reference sequence). CDR3 length equals 16 residues. V trimming: 0 bases; J trimming: 4 bases; junction bases outside the gene matches: 3. DNA for the CDR3: TGTGCCAGCAGTTACTCGACAGGGGGCCTAAATCAGCCCCAGCATTTT. This codes for CASSYSTGGLNQPQHF.

This chain connects TRBV6-2 or TRBV6-3 to TRBJ1-2, with D possibly TRBD1 on 5 matching bases. Germline V lookup: CDR1 MNHEY, CDR2 SVGEGT. V lost 6 bases to trimming and J lost 2 bases, with 16 bases between them. This CDR3 spans 15 amino acids. The chain's CDR3 is CASSIPGRENYGYTF. CDR3 DNA: TGTGCCAGCAGCATACCGGGACGGGAAAACTATGGCTACACCTTC.

V is TRBV27 and J is TRBJ1-2; 10 bases align to TRBD1. The germline gives CDR1 MNHEY, CDR2 SMNVEV (reference sequence). This CDR3 spans 18 amino acids. Trimming removed 1 base from V and 5 bases from J; junction bases left unmatched: 13. The CDR3 DNA reads TGTGCCAGCAGTTTATTTGGGACAGGGGTTCTGGACCTATATGGCTACACCTTC. Amino acid sequence: CASSLFGTGVLDLYGYTF.

V is TRBV20-1 and J is TRBJ2-4; possible D gene TRBD1, 6 bases. The closer fit of TRBJ2-7 to the DNA end suggests the J call may be wrong. This CDR3 is 14 amino acids long. Germline V gene lookup returns CDR1 DFQATT and CDR2 SNEGSKA (reference sequence). CDR3 sequence (DNA): TGCAGTGCTCAATTTAGGGGGAGTTCCTACGAGCAGTACTTC. Translating it yields CSAQFRGSSYEQYF.

CDR3 protein: CASSYQTDTQYF. The DNA of the CDR3 is TGTGCCAGCAGTTACCAAACAGATACGCAGTATTTT. V is TRBV6-6 and J is TRBJ2-3; unclear D gene. CDR3 size: 12 residues. V dropped 2 bases and J dropped 3 bases, with 3 bases sitting between them. Germline V gives CDR1 MNHNY, CDR2 SVGAGI (reference sequence).

V usage is TRBV12-3 or TRBV12-4 and J usage is TRBJ2-5; D tentatively fits TRBD1 or TRBD2 (5 bases each). V was trimmed by 4 bases and J by 5 bases, leaving 11 bases between them. The CDR3 totals 13 residues. The CDR3 protein is CASSSGPGETQYF. CDR3 coding DNA: TGTGCCAGCAGTTCGGGACCAGGGGAGACCCAGTACTTC.

This clonotype was detected once. The V and J genes are TRBV12-3 or TRBV12-4 and TRBJ2-1; 10 positions match TRBD2. Trimming cost V 1 base and J 0 bases; bases outside gene matches: 6. This CDR3 comprises 18 residues. The CDR3, as DNA: TGTGCCAGCAGTTTAGGGACTAGCGGTTATAGCTCCTACAATGAGCAGTTCTTC. This sequence encodes CASSLGTSGYSSYNEQFF.

The rearrangement joins TRBV5-6 to TRBJ1-1; D is undetermined. The CDR3 runs 11 residues. Trimming pared 0 bases from V and 7 bases from J, leaving 4 bases between. Germline assignment: CDR1 SGHDT and CDR2 YYEEEE. In DNA, the CDR3 is TGTGCCAGCAGCTTGGGAGTTGAAGCTTTCTTT. Its translation: CASSLGVEAFF.

The chain employs TRBV24-1 and TRBJ1-2; 12 bases align to TRBD1. The germline V gene has CDR1 KGHDR and CDR2 SFDVKD. V trimming: 4 bases; J trimming: 8 bases; junction bases outside the gene matches: 4. The CDR3 runs 14 residues. CDR3 amino acids: CATSDRDRGHGYTF. As DNA, the CDR3 is TGTGCCACCAGTGACCGGGACAGGGGGCACGGCTACACCTTC.